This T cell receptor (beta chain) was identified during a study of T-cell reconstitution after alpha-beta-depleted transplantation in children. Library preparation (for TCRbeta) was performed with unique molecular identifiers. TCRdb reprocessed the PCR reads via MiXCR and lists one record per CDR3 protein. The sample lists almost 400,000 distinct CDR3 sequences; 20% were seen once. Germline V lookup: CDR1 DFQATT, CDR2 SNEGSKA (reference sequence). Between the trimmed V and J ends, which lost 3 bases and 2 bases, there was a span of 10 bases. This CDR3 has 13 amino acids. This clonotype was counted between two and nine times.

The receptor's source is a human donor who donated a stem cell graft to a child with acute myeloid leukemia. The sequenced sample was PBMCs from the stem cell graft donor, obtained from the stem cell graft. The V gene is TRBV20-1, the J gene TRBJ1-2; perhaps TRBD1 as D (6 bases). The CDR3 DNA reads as TGCAGTGCTAGTTCAGGGGAGAACTATGGCTACACCTTC. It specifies CSASSGENYGYTF.